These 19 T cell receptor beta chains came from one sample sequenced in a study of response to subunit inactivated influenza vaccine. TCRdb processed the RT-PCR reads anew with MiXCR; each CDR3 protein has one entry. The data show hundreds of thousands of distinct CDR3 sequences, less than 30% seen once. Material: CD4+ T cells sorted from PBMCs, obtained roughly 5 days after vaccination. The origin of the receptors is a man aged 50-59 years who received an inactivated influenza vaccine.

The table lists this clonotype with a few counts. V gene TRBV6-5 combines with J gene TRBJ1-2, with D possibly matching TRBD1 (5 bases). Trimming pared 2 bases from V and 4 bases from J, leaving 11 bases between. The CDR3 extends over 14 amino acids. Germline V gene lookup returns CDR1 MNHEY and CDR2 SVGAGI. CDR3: CASSYGGPLYGYTF. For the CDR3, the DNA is TGTGCCAGCAGTTACGGGGGTCCCCTCTATGGCTACACCTTC.

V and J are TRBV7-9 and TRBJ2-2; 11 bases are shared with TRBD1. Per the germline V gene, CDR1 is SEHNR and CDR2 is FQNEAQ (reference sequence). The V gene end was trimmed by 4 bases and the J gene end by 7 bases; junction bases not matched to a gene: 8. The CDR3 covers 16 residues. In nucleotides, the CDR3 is TGTGCCAGCAGCTCCCCCGGACAGGGGGCGAGCGGGGAGCTGTTTTTT. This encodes CASSSPGQGASGELFF.

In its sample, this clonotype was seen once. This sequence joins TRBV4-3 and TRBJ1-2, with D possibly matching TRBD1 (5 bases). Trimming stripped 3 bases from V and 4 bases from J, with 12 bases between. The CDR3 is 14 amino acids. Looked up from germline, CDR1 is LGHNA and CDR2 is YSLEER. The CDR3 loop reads CASSQTQVLYGYTF. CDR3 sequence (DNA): TGCGCCAGCAGCCAGACACAGGTGCTCTATGGCTACACCTTC.

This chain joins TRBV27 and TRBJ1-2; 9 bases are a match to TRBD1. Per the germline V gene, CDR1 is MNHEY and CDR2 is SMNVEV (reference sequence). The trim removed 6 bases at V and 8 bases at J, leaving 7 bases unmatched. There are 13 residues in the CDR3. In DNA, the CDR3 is TGTGCCAGCAGCGCGGGACAGGGTTGGGGCTACACCTTC. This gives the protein CASSAGQGWGYTF.

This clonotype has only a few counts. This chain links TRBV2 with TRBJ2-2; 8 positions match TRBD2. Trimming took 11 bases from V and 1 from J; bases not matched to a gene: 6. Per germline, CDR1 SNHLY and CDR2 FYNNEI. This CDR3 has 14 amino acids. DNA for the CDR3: TGTGCCCCCGGGGGGGGGGAGAACACCGGGGAGCTGTTTTTT. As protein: CAPGGGENTGELFF.

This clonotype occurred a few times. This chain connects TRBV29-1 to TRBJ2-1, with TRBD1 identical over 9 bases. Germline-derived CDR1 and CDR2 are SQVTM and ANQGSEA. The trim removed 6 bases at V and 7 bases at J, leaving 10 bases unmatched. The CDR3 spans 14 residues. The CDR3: CSVGPGQGANEQFF. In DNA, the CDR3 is TGCAGCGTGGGACCGGGACAGGGAGCGAATGAGCAGTTCTTC.

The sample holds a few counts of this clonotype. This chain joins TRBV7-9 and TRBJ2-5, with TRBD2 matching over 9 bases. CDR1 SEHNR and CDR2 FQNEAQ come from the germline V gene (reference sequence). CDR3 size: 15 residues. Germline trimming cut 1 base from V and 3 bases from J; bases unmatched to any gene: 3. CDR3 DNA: TGTGCCAGCAGCTTAGAGCCTAGCGGGAAAGAGACCCAGTACTTC. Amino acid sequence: CASSLEPSGKETQYF.

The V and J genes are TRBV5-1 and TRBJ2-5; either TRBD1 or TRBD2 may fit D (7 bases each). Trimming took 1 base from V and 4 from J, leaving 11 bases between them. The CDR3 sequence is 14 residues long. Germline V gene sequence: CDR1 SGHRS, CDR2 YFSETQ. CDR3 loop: CASSLTGEGETQYF. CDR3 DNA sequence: TGCGCCAGCAGCTTGACAGGGGAGGGAGAGACCCAGTACTTC.

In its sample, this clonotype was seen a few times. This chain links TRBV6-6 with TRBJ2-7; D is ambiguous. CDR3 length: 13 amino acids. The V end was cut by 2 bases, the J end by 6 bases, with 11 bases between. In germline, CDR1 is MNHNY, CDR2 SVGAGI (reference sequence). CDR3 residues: CASSYGGPGEQYF. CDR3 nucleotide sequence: TGTGCCAGCAGTTACGGCGGCCCGGGCGAGCAGTACTTC.

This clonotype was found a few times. This CDR3 reads CASSLDRGGRETQYF. CDR3 sequence (DNA): TGCGCCAGCAGCTTGGATCGGGGGGGCCGAGAGACCCAGTACTTC. The rearrangement uses TRBV5-1 and TRBJ2-5, with 8 bases identical to TRBD2. Germline-derived CDR1 and CDR2 are SGHRS and YFSETQ. The ends lost 0 bases at V and 4 bases at J; junction bases unmatched: 5. The CDR3 is 15 amino acids. The full variable domain, with the rest looked up from reference TRBV5-1 and TRBJ2-5, is KAGVTQTPRYLIKTRGQQVTLSCSPISGHRSVSWYQQTPGQGLQFLFEYFSETQRNKGNFPGRFSGRQFSNSRSEMNVSTLELGDSALYLCASSLDRGGRETQYFGPGTRLLVL.

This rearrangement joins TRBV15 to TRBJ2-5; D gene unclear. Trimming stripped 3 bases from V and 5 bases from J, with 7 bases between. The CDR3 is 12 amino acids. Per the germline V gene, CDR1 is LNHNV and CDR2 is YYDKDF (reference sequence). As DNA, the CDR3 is TGTGCCACCAGCAGGCCGTATGAGACCCAGTACTTC. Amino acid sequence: CATSRPYETQYF.

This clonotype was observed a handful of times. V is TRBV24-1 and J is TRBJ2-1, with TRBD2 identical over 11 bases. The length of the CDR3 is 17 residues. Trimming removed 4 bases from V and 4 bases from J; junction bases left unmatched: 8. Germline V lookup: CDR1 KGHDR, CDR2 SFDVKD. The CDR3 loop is CATSDRGLAVTYNEQFF. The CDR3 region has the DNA TGTGCCACCAGTGACAGGGGACTAGCGGTAACTTACAATGAGCAGTTCTTC.

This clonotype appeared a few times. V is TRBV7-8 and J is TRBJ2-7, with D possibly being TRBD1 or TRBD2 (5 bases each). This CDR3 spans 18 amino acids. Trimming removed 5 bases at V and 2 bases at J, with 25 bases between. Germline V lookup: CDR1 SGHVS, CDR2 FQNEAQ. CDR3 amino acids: CASSAQRYPGTKAYEQYF. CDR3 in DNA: TGTGCCAGCAGCGCTCAGAGGTACCCCGGGACCAAGGCCTACGAGCAGTACTTC.

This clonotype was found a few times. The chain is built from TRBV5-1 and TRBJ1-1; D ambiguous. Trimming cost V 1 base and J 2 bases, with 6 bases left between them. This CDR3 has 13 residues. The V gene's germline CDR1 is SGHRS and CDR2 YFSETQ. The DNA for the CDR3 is TGCGCCAGCAGCTTGATAAGCAACACTGAAGCTTTCTTT. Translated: CASSLISNTEAFF.

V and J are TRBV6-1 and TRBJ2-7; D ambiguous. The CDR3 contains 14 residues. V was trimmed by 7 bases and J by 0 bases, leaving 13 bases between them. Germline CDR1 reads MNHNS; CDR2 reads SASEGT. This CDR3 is CASNQRTSSYEQYF. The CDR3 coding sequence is TGTGCCAGCAACCAGAGGACCAGCTCCTACGAGCAGTACTTC.

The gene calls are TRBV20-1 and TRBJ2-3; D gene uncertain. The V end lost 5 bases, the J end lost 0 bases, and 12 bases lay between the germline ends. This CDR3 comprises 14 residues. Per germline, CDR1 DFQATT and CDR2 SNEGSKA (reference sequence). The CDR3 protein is CSALRPDSTDTQYF. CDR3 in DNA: TGCAGTGCTCTTAGACCGGACAGCACAGATACGCAGTATTTT.

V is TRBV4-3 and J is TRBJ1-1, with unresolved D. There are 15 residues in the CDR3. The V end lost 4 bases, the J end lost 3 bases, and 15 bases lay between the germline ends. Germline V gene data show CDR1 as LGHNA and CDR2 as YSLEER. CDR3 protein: CASSPDAAADTEAFF. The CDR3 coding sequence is TGCGCCAGCAGCCCCGACGCGGCAGCCGACACTGAAGCTTTCTTT.

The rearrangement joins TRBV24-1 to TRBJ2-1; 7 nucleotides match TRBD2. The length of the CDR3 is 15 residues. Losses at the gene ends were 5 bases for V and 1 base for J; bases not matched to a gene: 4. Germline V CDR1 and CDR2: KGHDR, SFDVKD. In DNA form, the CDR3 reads TGTGCCACCAGTGGCGGGAGTGGGTCCTACAATGAGCAGTTCTTC. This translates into CATSGGSGSYNEQFF.

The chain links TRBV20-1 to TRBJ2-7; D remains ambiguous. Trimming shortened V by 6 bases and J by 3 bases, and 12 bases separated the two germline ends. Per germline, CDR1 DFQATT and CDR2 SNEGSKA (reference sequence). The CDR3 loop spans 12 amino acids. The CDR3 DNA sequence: TGCAGTGCCCCTCGAGGAAACTACGAGCAGTACTTC. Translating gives CSAPRGNYEQYF.